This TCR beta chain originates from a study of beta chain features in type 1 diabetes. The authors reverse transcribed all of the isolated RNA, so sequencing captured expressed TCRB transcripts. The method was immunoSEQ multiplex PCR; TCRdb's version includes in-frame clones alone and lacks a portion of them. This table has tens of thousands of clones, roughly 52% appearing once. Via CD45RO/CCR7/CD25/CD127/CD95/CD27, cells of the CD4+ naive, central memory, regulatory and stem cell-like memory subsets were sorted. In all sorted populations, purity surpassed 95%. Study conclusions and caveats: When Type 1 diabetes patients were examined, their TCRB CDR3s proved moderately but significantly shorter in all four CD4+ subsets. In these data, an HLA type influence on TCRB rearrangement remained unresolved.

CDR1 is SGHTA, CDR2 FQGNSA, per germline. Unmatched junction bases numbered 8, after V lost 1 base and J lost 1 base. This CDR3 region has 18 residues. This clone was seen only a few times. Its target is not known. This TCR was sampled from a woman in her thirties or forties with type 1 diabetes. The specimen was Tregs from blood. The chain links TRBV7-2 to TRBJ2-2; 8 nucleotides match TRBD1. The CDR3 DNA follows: TGTGCCAGCAGCTTAGGGCAGGGGGCCCTACTGAACACCGGGGAGCTGTTTTTT. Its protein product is CASSLGQGALLNTGELFF.